This T cell receptor (beta chain) originates from a study of patients and donors after allogeneic stem cell transplantation. Trimming removed 0 bases from V and 4 bases from J, with 18 bases in between. CDR1 and CDR2 (germline): SGDLS, YYNGEE. This CDR3 spans 17 amino acids. TCRdb processed the RT-PCR reads anew with MiXCR; each CDR3 protein has one entry. In the table there are 800,000 to 1,000,000 distinct CDR3 sequences, more than 15% of which are singletons. The chain joins TRBV9 to TRBJ2-3; D might be TRBD1 or TRBD2, each matching 5 bases. Material for sequencing was blood, either unsorted or a sorted T cell fraction (not recorded which). The receptor was derived from a human donor who was either an allogeneic HSCT recipient or a stem cell or donor lymphocyte infusion donor (not recorded which). It is not recorded whose cells these are; they may come from a transplant donor. The CDR3 DNA is TGTGCCAGCAGCGTAGCCCACCACCGGGACGGATCAGATACGCAGTATTTT. Protein: CASSVAHHRDGSDTQYF.